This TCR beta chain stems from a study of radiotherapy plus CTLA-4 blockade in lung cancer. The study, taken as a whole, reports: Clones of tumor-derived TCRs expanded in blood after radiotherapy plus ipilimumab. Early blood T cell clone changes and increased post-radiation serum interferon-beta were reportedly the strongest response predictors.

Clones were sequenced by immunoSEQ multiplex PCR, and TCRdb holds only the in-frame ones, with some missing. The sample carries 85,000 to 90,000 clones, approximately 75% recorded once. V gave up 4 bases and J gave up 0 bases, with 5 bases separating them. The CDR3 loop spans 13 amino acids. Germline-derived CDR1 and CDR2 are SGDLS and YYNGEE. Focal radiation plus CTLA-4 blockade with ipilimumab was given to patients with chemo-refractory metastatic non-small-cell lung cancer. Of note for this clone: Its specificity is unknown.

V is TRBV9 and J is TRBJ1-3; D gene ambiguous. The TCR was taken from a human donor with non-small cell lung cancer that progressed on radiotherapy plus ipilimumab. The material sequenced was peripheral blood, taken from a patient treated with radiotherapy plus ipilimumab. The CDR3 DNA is TGTGCCAGCAGCAGAATCTCTGGAAACACCATATATTTT. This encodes CASSRISGNTIYF.